The 3 T cell receptor beta chains below all came from one sample that was sequenced in a study of a mutant IDH1 vaccine in newly diagnosed glioma. Profiling relied on immunoSEQ multiplex PCR, and the TCRdb table lists in-frame clones only, not all of them. The sample lists 20,000 to 30,000 clones, approximately 90% occurring once. As for time point: baseline, week 1 (first vaccination visit). Treatment noted: pre-vaccination baseline after standard-of-care therapy. The sequenced sample was PBMCs, obtained from a glioma patient treated with radiotherapy, temozolomide or both. The origin of the receptors is a man younger than 45 with glioma.

V and J are TRBV11-1 and TRBJ2-5; D remains unclear. The DNA end is a closer match to TRBJ2-7, so the J assignment may be wrong. The CDR3 extends over 11 amino acids. Germline V lookup: CDR1 SGHAT, CDR2 FQDESV (reference sequence). In DNA, the CDR3 is TGTGCCAGCAGCTCACTTTACGAGCAGTACTTC. Its protein product is CASSSLYEQYF.

Sample share makes this clone medium-sized (0.01 to 0.1%). This sequence joins TRBV30 and TRBJ2-7; D is perhaps TRBD2 (5 bases). Trimming removed 3 bases at V and 0 bases at J, with 15 bases between. CDR1 is GTSNPN and CDR2 is SVGIG in the germline V gene (reference sequence). The CDR3 runs to 15 residues. The CDR3 DNA sequence: TGTGCCTGGAGACAGCTGACTATTAGCTCCTACGAGCAGTACTTC. As protein: CAWRQLTISSYEQYF.

This chain joins TRBV5-6 and TRBJ1-1; possibly TRBD1 for D (6 bases). CDR3 length equals 15 residues. Germline lookup yields CDR1 SGHDT and CDR2 YYEEEE. V was pared by 4 bases and J by 4 bases, with 17 bases between. The CDR3 reads CASSPLGGRGTEAFF. The CDR3 region has the DNA TGTGCCAGCAGCCCGTTGGGGGGGCGAGGCACTGAAGCTTTCTTT.